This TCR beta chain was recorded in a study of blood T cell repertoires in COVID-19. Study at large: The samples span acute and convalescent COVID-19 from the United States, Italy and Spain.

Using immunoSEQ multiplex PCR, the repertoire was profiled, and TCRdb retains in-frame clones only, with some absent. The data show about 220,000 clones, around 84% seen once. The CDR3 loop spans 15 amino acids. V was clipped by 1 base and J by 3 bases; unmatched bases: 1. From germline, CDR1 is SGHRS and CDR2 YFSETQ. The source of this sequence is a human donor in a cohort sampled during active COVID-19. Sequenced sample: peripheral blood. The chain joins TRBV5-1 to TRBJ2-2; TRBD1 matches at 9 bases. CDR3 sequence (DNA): TGCGCCAGCAGCTTGCGGACAGGGGACACCGGGGAGCTGTTTTTT. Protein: CASSLRTGDTGELFF.